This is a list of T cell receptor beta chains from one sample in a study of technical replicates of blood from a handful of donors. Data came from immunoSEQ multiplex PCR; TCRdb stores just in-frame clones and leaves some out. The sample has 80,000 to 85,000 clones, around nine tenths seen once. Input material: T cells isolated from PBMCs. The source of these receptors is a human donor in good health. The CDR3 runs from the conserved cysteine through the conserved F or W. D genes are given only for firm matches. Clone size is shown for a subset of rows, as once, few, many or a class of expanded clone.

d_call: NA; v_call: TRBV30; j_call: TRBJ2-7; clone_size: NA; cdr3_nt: TGTGCCTGGAGGAGGAGTAGCGGAACCTACGAGCAGTACTTC; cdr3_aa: CAWRRSSGTYEQYF
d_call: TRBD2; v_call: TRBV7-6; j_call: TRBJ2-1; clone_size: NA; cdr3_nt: TGTGCCAGCAGCTTAGGGCTAGCGGGTTTAAATGAGCAGTTCTTC; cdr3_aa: CASSLGLAGLNEQFF
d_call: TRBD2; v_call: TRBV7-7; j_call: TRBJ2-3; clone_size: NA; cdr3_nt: TGTGCTAGCAGCACCGGGACTAGCGCCACAGATACGCAGTATTTT; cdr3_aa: CASSTGTSATDTQYF
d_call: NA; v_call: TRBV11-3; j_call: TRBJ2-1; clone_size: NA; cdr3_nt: TGTGCCAGCAGCTTAGCTGGGGAGGAAGGGTACAATGAGCAGTTCTTC; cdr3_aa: CASSLAGEEGYNEQFF
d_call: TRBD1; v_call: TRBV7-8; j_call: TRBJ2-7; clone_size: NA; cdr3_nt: TGTGCCAGCAGCTTAGCTTATCCGGGACAGGGCGTTCTCCAGGTCTACGAGCAGTACTTC; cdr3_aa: CASSLAYPGQGVLQVYEQYF
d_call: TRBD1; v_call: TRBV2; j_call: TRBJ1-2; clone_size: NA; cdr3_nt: TGTGCCAGCAGCCCCAAAGGGGCAGGGGGCTCACTGTATGGCTACACCTTC; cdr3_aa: CASSPKGAGGSLYGYTF
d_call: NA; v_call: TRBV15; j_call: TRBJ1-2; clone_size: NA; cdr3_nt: TGTGCCACCAGCAGAGATGGGCACTATGGCTACACCTTC; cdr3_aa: CATSRDGHYGYTF
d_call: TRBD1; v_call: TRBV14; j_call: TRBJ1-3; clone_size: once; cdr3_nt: TGTGCCAGCAGCCGCGGACAGGCTGGAAACACCATATATTTT; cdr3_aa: CASSRGQAGNTIYF
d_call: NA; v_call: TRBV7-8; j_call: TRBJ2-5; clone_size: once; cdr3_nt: TGTGCCAGCAGCTTAGAATCTAAAGAGACCCAGTACTTC; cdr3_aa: CASSLESKETQYF
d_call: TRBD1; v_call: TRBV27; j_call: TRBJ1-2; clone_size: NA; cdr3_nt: TGTGCCAGCAGCATGGGACAGGGGAACTATGGCTACACCTTC; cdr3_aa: CASSMGQGNYGYTF
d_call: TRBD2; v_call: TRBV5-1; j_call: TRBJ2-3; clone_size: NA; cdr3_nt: TGCGCCAGCAGCTTGGAGCGGGAGAGGACAGATACGCAGTATTTT; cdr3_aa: CASSLERERTDTQYF
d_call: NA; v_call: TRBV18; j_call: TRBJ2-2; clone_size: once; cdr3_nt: TGTGCCAGCTCACTAAGACAGATCGGGGAGCTGTTTTTT; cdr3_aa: CASSLRQIGELFF
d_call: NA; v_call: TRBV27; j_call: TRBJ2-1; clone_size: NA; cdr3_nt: TGTGCCAGCAGTTGGGCCTCTGAGGGCACCAATGAGCAGTTCTTC; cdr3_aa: CASSWASEGTNEQFF
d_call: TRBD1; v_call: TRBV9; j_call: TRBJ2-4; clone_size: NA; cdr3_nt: TGTGCCAGCAGCGTAGGGGGACAGGGCGTCAAAAACATTCAGTACTTC; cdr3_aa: CASSVGGQGVKNIQYF
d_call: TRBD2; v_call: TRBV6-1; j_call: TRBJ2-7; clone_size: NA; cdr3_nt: TGTGCCAGCAGCCCAACTAGCGGGTTTTACGAGCAGTACTTC; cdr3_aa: CASSPTSGFYEQYF